This entry is about one T cell receptor beta chain. The antigen this receptor binds is unknown. No quality values exist for individual bases; no much larger clone is one base distant. This specimen comes from a study of CD8+ T cells in alopecia areata (dated by TCRdb to between 2017 and 2018). About the investigation overall: The treated patients, all with moderate-to-severe alopecia areata, were enrolled in an open-label pilot trial of oral tofacitinib given at 5 to 10 mg twice daily. In treated patients, disease severity was measured using the SALT score, which gives the percentage of scalp surface area affected. Patients received tofacitinib for 6 to 18 months and were then followed off drug for 6 months to check for delayed response and recurrence. RNA was extracted with the PAXgene miRNA kit for fixed scalp, the miRNeasy kit for PBMCs, and the RNeasy kit for mouse skin. To study T cell clonal expansion in alopecia areata, the researchers applied high-throughput TCRbeta sequencing to both the C3H/HeJ mouse model and human patients. Human TCRbeta sequencing covered scalp tissue and sorted CD4+ and CD8+ peripheral blood T cells from patchy and totalis/universalis alopecia areata patients and healthy controls. Tofacitinib-treated patients had biopsies at baseline and at 4 and 24 weeks of treatment, with a later scalp biopsy in several patients. Amplification of TCRbeta CDR3 regions was done by immunoSEQ multiplex PCR using 35 Vbeta forward primers and 13 Jbeta reverse primers. Clonality in the scalp was compared among normal scalp (n=4), patchy alopecia areata scalp (n=8), and alopecia totalis/universalis scalp (n=8).

The full study reports these points: During tofacitinib treatment, many expanded lesional clones stuck around in both scalp and blood, and this persistence may partly explain why relapse happens after treatment is stopped. Tofacitinib significantly decreased scalp clonality and the number of expanded CD8+ clones among the top 100 scalp clones. Compared with mice, TCR sequences shared between patients were less clear, possibly partly because of HLA diversity across the patient population. The treated cohort was small, with a single nonresponder, so links between baseline CD8+ expansion and response need larger studies. Higher clonality and more expanded CD8+ clones were observed in lesional scalp than in normal scalp, particularly in alopecia totalis/universalis, a finding suggestive of antigenic drive. Scalp TCR repertoire analysis is complicated because resident alphabeta T cells in normal human skin are also sequenced, whereas mouse skin is dominated by gammadelta T cells.

This specimen's time point label, per the study, means: about 5 months on oral tofacitinib. The meaning of the sample's treatment or condition label: oral pan-JAK inhibitor, 5-10 mg twice daily. Peripheral blood and lesional scalp punch biopsies were obtained from patients with alopecia areata. After PBMCs were isolated by density centrifugation and stained for CD3, CD4 and CD8, a FACSAria was used to sort CD4+ and CD8+ T cells. Spanning cysteine to phenylalanine, the CDR3 consists of 15 amino acids. The CDR3 DNA has 45 bases and is translated from base 1. Via the germline V gene, CDR1 is ENHRY and CDR2 SYGVKD. A distance of 17 bases separates the germline ends of V and J, which lose 3 bases and 6 bases respectively. Library method: the immunoSEQ multiplex PCR assay. To provide template for TCR sequencing, every sample had RNA extracted and reverse transcribed into cDNA. First-strand cDNA was synthesized with SuperScript III using a 2:1 mix of oligo-dT and random hexamers. A synthetic immune receptor repertoire was used to gauge amplification bias, and whatever bias remained was removed computationally. In the original analysis: Raw reads were preprocessed to remove errors, and CDR3 was defined according to IMGT conventions as the region from the conserved cysteine to phenylalanine. To get clonality, Shannon entropy was normalized by log2 of the number of productive unique TCRs and the result was subtracted from 1. Whether scalp clones were CD4 or CD8 was inferred by matching scalp TCRbeta sequences against CD4 and CD8 repertoires sorted from blood. TCRdb carries this immuneACCESS record with in-frame sequences only. Its versions omit some clonotypes, under half of them owing to an unresolved V gene in the studies checked, with the rest unexplained. V and J calls and clone size come straight from that table; D and trimming were deduced from the DNA. This sample is represented by around 180,000 clones; less than 65% of them were singletons. The ten largest account for approximately 0.93% of the sample.

The material was CD4+ T cells sorted from blood, obtained at week 24, from a patient treated with tofacitinib. In this chain, TRBV10-3 is recombined with TRBJ1-2; the D gene assignment is ambiguous. The receptor comes from a human donor with alopecia areata. The CDR3 corresponds to CAISEDNTGVNGYTF. The base sequence is TGTGCCATCAGTGAAGACAACACCGGAGTAAATGGCTACACCTTC.